Listed below are T cell receptor beta chains from one sample, sequenced in a study of shared clonotypes between healthy human individuals. The data were produced by immunoSEQ multiplex PCR, yet TCRdb's version contains in-frame clones alone and is incomplete. The repertoire includes some 2,000,000 clones, just under 95% of them detected once, and 0.9% to 1.3% sits in the top ten. The sequenced sample consisted of naive CD8+ T cells sorted from blood. These TCRs come from a man between 18 and 29 years old in good health. Both conserved end residues are part of each CDR3. The D gene is left open where the match is weak.

d_call	j_call	v_call	cdr3_aa
.	TRBJ2-7	TRBV6-5	CASSYSQHYEQYF
.	TRBJ1-2	TRBV5-4	CASSLAVGEGPYGYTF
TRBD1	TRBJ2-5	TRBV6-5	CASSYWDRDQETQYF
TRBD1	TRBJ2-3	TRBV7-9	CASSTTGTGARTDTQYF
.	TRBJ2-5	TRBV5-6	CASSLAQGGVGETQYF
TRBD2	TRBJ2-5	TRBV28	CASSLPSGGLQETQYF
.	TRBJ2-7	TRBV5-6	CASSLRGALSYEQYF
.	TRBJ2-3	TRBV5-6	CASSLAGGTDTQYF
TRBD2	TRBJ2-1	TRBV19	CASRKSSGNYNEQFF
TRBD1	TRBJ2-7	TRBV4-3	CASSQENQGTGYPYEQYF
.	TRBJ1-3	TRBV5-4	CASSLEGALSGNTIYF
TRBD2	TRBJ2-3	TRBV11-2	CASSSVAGVITDTQYF
.	TRBJ1-5	TRBV2	CASTQGPGIPGQPQHF
.	TRBJ2-7	TRBV6-6	CASSPSGSEYEQYF
TRBD1	TRBJ1-5	TRBV28	CASSFLTGEGNQPQHF
.	TRBJ1-6	TRBV13	CASRNLNSPLHF
TRBD1	TRBJ2-1	TRBV7-3	CASSQDRGSYNEQFF
TRBD1	TRBJ2-7	TRBV4-1	CASSQRISGQGPYEQYF
.	TRBJ2-7	TRBV5-4	CASSHGPSYEQYF
TRBD2	TRBJ2-5	TRBV9	CASSVGAGGPRETQYF
.	TRBJ1-3	TRBV6-5	CASSFIRVSGNTIYF
.	TRBJ1-4	TRBV7-9	CASSVVADEKLFF
TRBD1	TRBJ1-2	TRBV7-2	CASSWGGTDKRGYGYTF
.	TRBJ1-1	TRBV30	CASRRGSTEAFF
TRBD1	TRBJ1-2	TRBV28	CASSYQGQTNYGYTF
TRBD1	TRBJ2-2	TRBV5-1	CASSGNRGEASFAGELFF
.	TRBJ2-2	TRBV7-9	CASSRERGTGELFF
.	TRBJ1-5	TRBV5-6	CASSLMNQPQHF
.	TRBJ2-5	TRBV6-6	CASTSTQVGQETQYF
TRBD2	TRBJ2-4	TRBV7-9	CASSLAEEWREGQLYIQYF
.	TRBJ2-3	TRBV6-6	CASSYERGQDTQYF
TRBD1	TRBJ1-1	TRBV9	CASSAGQGRGGAFF
.	TRBJ2-6	TRBV5-6	CASGVWGANVLTF
.	TRBJ1-1	TRBV4-3	CASSDWVEATNTEAFF
.	TRBJ1-6	TRBV7-6	CASSLAGGSYNSPLHF
.	TRBJ2-5	TRBV7-9	CASSPPPGIGETQYF
TRBD2	TRBJ2-1	TRBV7-9	CASSLASGSRNEQFF
TRBD2	TRBJ2-3	TRBV7-2	CASSLEGGTSGPFDTQYF
TRBD2	TRBJ2-3	TRBV5-4	CASSLVTSGSDTQYF
TRBD2	TRBJ2-7	TRBV4-3	CASSQAAGGYEQYF
TRBD1	TRBJ2-7	TRBV27	CASSLGSGTGVWEQYF
.	TRBJ1-5	TRBV4-2	CASSQEVLGTQHF
.	TRBJ2-2	TRBV5-4	CASSLFSAELFF
.	TRBJ1-6	TRBV6-6	CASSYTSYNSPLHF
.	TRBJ1-1	TRBV30	CAWSRGTEAFF
.	TRBJ2-7	TRBV27	CASSVTRDIYEQYF